This T cell receptor (beta chain) was captured by sequencing in a study of shared clonotypes between healthy human individuals. V lost 3 bases, J lost 7 bases, and 22 bases lay in between. CDR1 and CDR2 from the germline V gene are SQVTM and ANQGSEA. CDR3 length: 15 residues. Here immunoSEQ multiplex PCR was the method, and the copy in TCRdb shows in-frame clones only, minus some. The sample has about half a million clones, approximately 71% seen once. The rearrangement uses TRBV29-1 and TRBJ2-7, with D possibly called TRBD1 or TRBD2 (5 bases each). The material sequenced was PBMCs. The origin of this receptor is a woman aged 40 to 50 in good health. Some clones in this sample may be carry-over from other donors' samples. CDR3 sequence: CSVEVAGTRKREQYF. The CDR3 DNA reads as TGCAGCGTTGAGGTTGCCGGGACCAGAAAACGAGAGCAGTACTTC.